A single sample is the source of the 9 T cell receptor beta chains below, sequenced in a study of blood T cell repertoires in COVID-19. Some clones are missing from TCRdb's copy, which holds only in-frame ones; the method was immunoSEQ multiplex PCR. The sample consists of some 210,000 clones, roughly 87% of them appearing once. Sequencing was performed on PBMCs or T cells enriched from blood (not recorded which). These receptors came from a man younger than 30 with acute COVID-19.

The chain couples TRBV27 to TRBJ1-2; no definite D call. Deletions cut 2 bases from V and 5 bases from J, with 9 bases between. The CDR3 length is 13 residues. Germline-derived CDR1 and CDR2 are MNHEY and SMNVEV (reference sequence). Here the CDR3 DNA reads TGTGCCAGCAGTTTACAGGAGGGATATGGCTACACCTTC. It yields the protein CASSLQEGYGYTF.

The chain recombines TRBV30 with TRBJ1-3; possibly TRBD1 for D (5 bases). Trimming shortened V by 2 bases and J by 4 bases, and 12 bases separated the two germline ends. The CDR3 loop spans 14 amino acids. Germline CDR1 and CDR2: GTSNPN and SVGIG (reference sequence). This chain's CDR3 is CAWSRTGPGNTIYF. The CDR3 DNA sequence: TGTGCCTGGAGTAGAACAGGACCCGGAAACACCATATATTTT.

This rearrangement joins TRBV28 to TRBJ1-5, with D perhaps TRBD1 (6 bases). This CDR3 has 14 residues. Germline V gives CDR1 MDHEN, CDR2 SYDVKM. With 6 bases removed from V and 5 bases from J, the gap between germline ends came to 14 bases. CDR3 DNA sequence: TGTGCCAGCAGAAACAGGGCGGAGCATCAGCCCCAGCATTTT. Its protein product is CASRNRAEHQPQHF.

This rearrangement joins TRBV29-1 to TRBJ1-2; D possibly corresponds to TRBD1 (5 bases). Trimming pared 6 bases from V and 0 bases from J, leaving 11 bases between. Per germline, CDR1 SQVTM and CDR2 ANQGSEA. The CDR3 sequence is 13 residues long. The DNA of the CDR3 is TGCAGCGTGCGGGGGGGAACTAACTATGGCTACACCTTC. Translating gives CSVRGGTNYGYTF.

V usage is TRBV7-8 and J usage is TRBJ2-7; 13 bases match TRBD2. The CDR3 totals 18 residues. Germline loops: CDR1 SGHVS, CDR2 FQNEAQ. V shed 1 base, J shed 3 bases, and the junction held 9 bases outside the gene matches. CDR3 nucleotides: TGTGCCAGCAGCTTAGTCCCGGGACTAGCGGGACCTCGCTACGAGCAGTACTTC. This translates into CASSLVPGLAGPRYEQYF.

The chain uses TRBV6-4 and TRBJ2-1; 13 nucleotides agree with TRBD2. Trimming removed 8 bases from V and 6 bases from J; junction bases left unmatched: 4. The CDR3 runs 14 residues. CDR1 and CDR2 (germline): MRHNA, SNTAGT. The CDR3 DNA sequence: TGTGCCAGCGCGGGACTAGCGGGAAGCAATGAGCAGTTCTTC. Protein: CASAGLAGSNEQFF.

CDR3 residues: CASSPLQRERVKTQYF. DNA for the CDR3: TGTGCCAGCAGCCCCCTCCAGCGGGAGCGGGTTAAGACCCAGTACTTC. V gene TRBV11-2 combines with J gene TRBJ2-5; 8 bases align to TRBD2. The CDR3 is 16 residues long. V lost 5 bases to trimming and J lost 6 bases; unmatched junction nucleotides: 14. The V gene's germline CDR1 is SGHAT and CDR2 FQNNGV.

The V call is TRBV5-4, the J call TRBJ2-2; TRBD2 agrees at 13 bases. The V segment lost 4 bases and the J segment 5 bases; nucleotides outside the gene matches: 8. The CDR3 covers 17 residues. Germline lookup yields CDR1 SGHNT and CDR2 YYREEE (reference sequence). The CDR3 DNA reads TGTGCCAGCAGCCCTGGACTAGCGGGAGTCAGGACCGGGGAGCTGTTTTTT. Encoded protein: CASSPGLAGVRTGELFF.

CDR3 coding DNA: TGTGCCTGGAGAAAGATAGGAGGGAACACCGGGGAGCTGTTTTTT. Protein: CAWRKIGGNTGELFF. J is TRBJ2-2 and V is TRBV30; D may be TRBD2 (5 bases). Between the trimmed V and J ends, which lost 3 bases and 1 base, there was a span of 12 bases. Germline V gene data show CDR1 as GTSNPN and CDR2 as SVGIG (reference sequence). The CDR3 extends over 15 amino acids. Using reference TRBV30 and TRBJ2-2 for the parts outside the CDR3, the full variable domain is SQTIHQWPATLVQPVGSPLSLECTVEGTSNPNLYWYRQAAGRGLQLLFYSVGIGQISSEVPQNLSASRPQDRQFILSSKKLLLSDSGFYLCAWRKIGGNTGELFFGEGSRLTVL.